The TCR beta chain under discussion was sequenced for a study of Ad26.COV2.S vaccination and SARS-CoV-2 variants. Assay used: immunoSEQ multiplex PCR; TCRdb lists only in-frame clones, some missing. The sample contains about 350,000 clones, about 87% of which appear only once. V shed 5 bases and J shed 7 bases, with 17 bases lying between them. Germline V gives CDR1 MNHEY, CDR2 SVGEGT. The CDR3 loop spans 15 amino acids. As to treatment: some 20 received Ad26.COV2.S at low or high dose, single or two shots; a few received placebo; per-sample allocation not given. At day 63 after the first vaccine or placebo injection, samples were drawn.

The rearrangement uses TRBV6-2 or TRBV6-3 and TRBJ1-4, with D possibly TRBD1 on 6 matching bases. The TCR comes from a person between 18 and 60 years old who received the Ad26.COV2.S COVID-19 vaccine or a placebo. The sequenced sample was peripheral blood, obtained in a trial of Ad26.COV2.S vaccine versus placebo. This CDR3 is CASSPPSSGAEKLFF. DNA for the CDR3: TGTGCCAGCAGTCCACCGTCTTCGGGGGCTGAAAAACTGTTTTTT.